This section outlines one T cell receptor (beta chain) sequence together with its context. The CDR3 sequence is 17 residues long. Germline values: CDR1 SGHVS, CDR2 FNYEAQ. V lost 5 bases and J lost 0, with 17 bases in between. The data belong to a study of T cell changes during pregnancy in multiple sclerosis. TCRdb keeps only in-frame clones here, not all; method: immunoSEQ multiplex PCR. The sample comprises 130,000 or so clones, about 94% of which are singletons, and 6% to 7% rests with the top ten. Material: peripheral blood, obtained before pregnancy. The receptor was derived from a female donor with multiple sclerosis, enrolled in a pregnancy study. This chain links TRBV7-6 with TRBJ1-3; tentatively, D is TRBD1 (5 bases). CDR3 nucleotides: TGTGCCAGCAGCCGGCAAGGGGTTTCTATCTCTGGAAACACCATATATTTT. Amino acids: CASSRQGVSISGNTIYF.